One and the same sample provided the 17 T cell receptor beta chains below, sequenced in a study of CD8 T cells in ankylosing spondylitis. In TCRdb, the 5' RACE reads were re-called with MiXCR into one record per CDR3 protein. The sample holds roughly 200,000 distinct CDR3 sequences, about 13% seen once. Sequenced material: blood, either unsorted or a sorted T cell fraction (not recorded which). The source is a male donor with ankylosing spondylitis or in good health (not recorded which).

This clonotype was seen only a few times. The chain uses TRBV20-1 and TRBJ2-4; no clear D gene. The CDR3 is 13 amino acids. Trimming removed 0 bases at V and 7 bases at J, with 10 bases between. Germline V gives CDR1 DFQATT, CDR2 SNEGSKA (reference sequence). CDR3 residues: CSARDSPTNIQYF. The CDR3 DNA sequence: TGCAGTGCTAGAGACAGTCCTACGAACATTCAGTACTTC.

J is TRBJ2-1 and V is TRBV4-1; D unclear. Trimming cost V 4 bases and J 5 bases, with 15 bases left between them. CDR1 is MGHRA, CDR2 YSYEKL, per germline. This CDR3 region has 15 residues. CDR3 nucleotides: TGCGCCAGCAGCCTCGGGTCCCTGGAGCACAATGAGCAGTTCTTC. Its translation is CASSLGSLEHNEQFF.

This clonotype was seen repeatedly, ten times or more. J is TRBJ2-7 and V is TRBV12-3 or TRBV12-4, with D perhaps being TRBD1 or TRBD2 (5 bases each). The ends were cut back, 6 bases at V and 4 bases at J, with 13 bases in the middle. The CDR3 is 13 amino acids. In nucleotides, the CDR3 is TGTGCCAGCAGGGGGGAAAGCGGATACGAGCAGTACTTC. This encodes CASRGESGYEQYF.

There are many counts of this clonotype. The CDR3 sequence is CASSQESGLAGYEQYF. CDR3 DNA sequence: TGTGCCAGCAGCCAAGAATCGGGACTAGCGGGGTACGAGCAGTACTTC. The genes are TRBV3-1 and TRBJ2-7; the match to TRBD2 covers 13 bases. Germline V CDR1 and CDR2: LGHDT, YNNKEL (reference sequence). The CDR3 sequence is 16 residues long. V lost 0 bases and J lost 4; bases outside the gene matches: 3.

The rearrangement joins TRBV12-3 or TRBV12-4 to TRBJ2-7, with D perhaps matching TRBD1 (5 bases). V lost 8 bases and J lost 2, with 10 bases in between. The CDR3 contains 12 residues. CDR3 sequence reads: CASGRVTYEQYF. DNA of the CDR3: TGTGCCAGCGGCAGGGTCACCTACGAGCAGTACTTC.

This chain joins TRBV12-3 or TRBV12-4 and TRBJ1-2, with D unresolved. The germline V and J ends were trimmed by 6 bases and 3 bases, with 14 bases remaining between them. This CDR3 region has 14 residues. The CDR3 loop is CASSRATYDYGYTF. In DNA form, the CDR3 reads TGTGCCAGCAGCCGGGCTACCTATGACTATGGCTACACCTTC.

The CDR3 DNA reads TGTGCCAGCAGTTTCGGACCGGGACTAGCAAACAATGAGCAGTTCTTC. Encoded protein: CASSFGPGLANNEQFF. The chain links TRBV6-2 or TRBV6-3 to TRBJ2-1, with 9 bases that match TRBD2. Germline CDR1 MNHEY, CDR2 SVGEGT. The V segment lost 4 bases and the J segment 5 bases; nucleotides outside the gene matches: 9. The CDR3 has 16 residues.

V gene TRBV6-5 combines with J gene TRBJ1-1, with D perhaps TRBD1 (5 bases). There are 13 residues in the CDR3. Trimming removed 2 bases from V and 5 bases from J, with 9 bases in between. CDR1 and CDR2 (germline): MNHEY, SVGAGI. The CDR3 DNA follows: TGTGCCAGCAGTTACGGGGGGGTTACTGAAGCTTTCTTT. Its translation is CASSYGGVTEAFF.

This clonotype was detected a few times. V is TRBV6-5 and J is TRBJ2-3; maybe TRBD2 (5 bases). The V end lost 2 bases, the J end lost 3 bases, and 12 bases lay between the germline ends. The CDR3 has 15 amino acids. The germline V gene encodes CDR1 MNHEY and CDR2 SVGAGI. The CDR3 loop is CASSYASSGTDTQYF. CDR3 in DNA: TGTGCCAGCAGTTACGCCTCGTCGGGGACAGATACGCAGTATTTT.

The chain is built from TRBV4-1 and TRBJ2-7, with D unresolved. This CDR3 is 13 amino acids long. V was trimmed by 2 bases and J by 1 base, leaving 6 bases between them. Germline values: CDR1 MGHRA, CDR2 YSYEKL. In DNA form, the CDR3 reads TGCGCCAGCAGCCAACACGGTTCCTACGAGCAGTACTTC. Its translation: CASSQHGSYEQYF.

The CDR3 region is CASSPGTAVYEQYF. As DNA, the CDR3 is TGTGCCAGCAGCCCCGGGACAGCGGTCTACGAGCAGTACTTC. The chain joins TRBV11-2 to TRBJ2-7; 7 positions match TRBD1. This CDR3 region has 14 residues. CDR1 SGHAT and CDR2 FQNNGV come from the germline V gene. J was trimmed by 3 bases and V by 5 bases; bases with no gene match: 7.

This clonotype was seen a handful of times. The rearrangement links TRBV27 to TRBJ2-1, with TRBD2 identical over 7 bases. Germline loops: CDR1 MNHEY, CDR2 SMNVEV (reference sequence). V was pared by 5 bases and J by 5 bases, with 6 bases of the junction left unmatched. The CDR3 extends over 14 amino acids. CDR3 in amino acids: CASSRGSRHNEQFF. The CDR3, as DNA: TGTGCCAGCAGTCGCGGGAGTAGGCACAATGAGCAGTTCTTC.

This clonotype has ten or more counts. V usage is TRBV7-8 and J usage is TRBJ2-7, with TRBD1 matching over 8 bases. Unmatched junction bases numbered 8, after V lost 2 bases and J lost 5 bases. Germline V gene lookup returns CDR1 SGHVS and CDR2 FQNEAQ. The CDR3 has 15 residues. The CDR3 region has the DNA TGTGCCAGCAGCTTACCCCGGACAGGGAGCCACGAGCAGTACTTC. Amino acids: CASSLPRTGSHEQYF.

The chain combines TRBV5-1 with TRBJ2-3; 8 bases fit TRBD2. V lost 0 bases and J lost 5; bases outside the gene matches: 5. The V gene's germline CDR1 is SGHRS and CDR2 YFSETQ. The CDR3 is 15 residues long. Written as DNA, the CDR3 is TGCGCCAGCAGCTTGGATGGAGCGGGAGTAGATACGCAGTATTTT. This encodes CASSLDGAGVDTQYF.

This clonotype has a count of ten or more. This chain connects TRBV12-3 or TRBV12-4 to TRBJ2-4, with D tentatively TRBD2 (5 bases). The CDR3 runs to 15 residues. Trimming took off 7 bases at V and 0 bases at J, with 13 bases between the two ends. For the CDR3, the DNA is TGTGCCAGCACCCCGTGGGCGGGAGCCAAAAACATTCAGTACTTC. The encoded protein is CASTPWAGAKNIQYF.

This clonotype occurred a few times. The chain couples TRBV11-2 to TRBJ1-1, with 7 nucleotides matching TRBD1. V was clipped by 3 bases and J by 5 bases; unmatched bases: 6. Germline CDR1 reads SGHAT; CDR2 reads FQNNGV. The CDR3 runs 14 residues. DNA for the CDR3: TGTGCCAGCAGCTTGACCGGGACAGAGACTGAAGCTTTCTTT. It codes for CASSLTGTETEAFF.

The J gene is TRBJ1-2, the V gene TRBV7-2; TRBD1 is a possible D gene (5 bases). Germline CDR1 and CDR2: SGHTA and FQGNSA. Trimming took 4 bases from V and 4 from J, leaving 13 bases between them. The CDR3 is 14 residues long. The CDR3 region has the DNA TGTGCCAGCAGCTACCGGGACGGCCCCTATGGCTACACCTTC. Protein product: CASSYRDGPYGYTF.